The next 20 T cell receptor beta chains were all read from a single sample in a study of T cells in Graves' hyperthyroidism and ophthalmopathy. Template material for amplifying TCR beta CDR3 regions consisted of RNA transcripts. First-round RT-PCR targeting the TCR CDR3 was performed with the HTBI primer set. Using its own MiXCR run on the multiplex PCR reads, TCRdb lists one record per CDR3 protein. The sample shows 550,000 to 800,000 distinct CDR3 sequences, approximately 15% of them seen only once. Sequenced sample: blood. These receptors were taken from a man aged 50-59 years with Graves' hyperthyroidism.

The chain joins TRBV29-1 to TRBJ1-1; TRBD1 is a possible D gene (6 bases). Germline CDR1 SQVTM, CDR2 ANQGSEA. V lost 4 bases and J lost 0, with 12 bases in between. The CDR3 sequence is 14 residues long. The CDR3 loop reads CSVAPGTMNTEAFF. The CDR3 region has the DNA TGCAGCGTTGCCCCCGGGACAATGAACACTGAAGCTTTCTTT.

This clonotype has ten or more counts. The chain employs TRBV2 and TRBJ2-2; no clear D gene. This CDR3 has 15 residues. Germline-derived CDR1 and CDR2 are SNHLY and FYNNEI. Trimming removed 0 bases at V and 5 bases at J, with 10 bases between. The CDR3 region is CASSEAGFGTGELFF. For the CDR3, the DNA is TGTGCCAGCAGTGAAGCGGGGTTTGGTACCGGGGAGCTGTTTTTT.

This clonotype was seen more than once but under ten times. The chain is built from TRBV9 and TRBJ2-3, with D unclear. There are 12 residues in the CDR3. Germline CDR1 is SGDLS and CDR2 is YYNGEE. V was cut by 7 bases and J by 1 base, with 7 bases left in between. In nucleotides, the CDR3 is TGTGCCAGCGCCACAGGCACAGATACGCAGTATTTT. Translating gives CASATGTDTQYF.

V usage is TRBV24-1 and J usage is TRBJ2-5, with TRBD2 matching over 10 bases. The germline V gene has CDR1 KGHDR and CDR2 SFDVKD. The ends lost 4 bases at V and 1 base at J; junction bases unmatched: 5. This CDR3 comprises 16 residues. Here the CDR3 reads CATSETGTSVQETQYF. In DNA, the CDR3 is TGTGCCACCAGTGAAACCGGGACTAGCGTCCAAGAGACCCAGTACTTC.

This clonotype was recorded many times. The CDR3 region is CASSYSGVSNTEAFF. CDR3 sequence (DNA): TGTGCCAGCAGTTACTCGGGGGTTTCGAACACTGAAGCTTTCTTT. This chain links TRBV6-6 with TRBJ1-1; D may be TRBD1 (5 bases). The germline V and J ends were trimmed by 0 bases and 1 base, with 9 bases remaining between them. Germline V gives CDR1 MNHNY, CDR2 SVGAGI (reference sequence). The CDR3 extends over 15 amino acids.

There are a few counts of this clonotype. The rearrangement uses TRBV15 and TRBJ1-2, with TRBD1 as a possible D gene (5 bases). The V end was cut by 5 bases, the J end by 5 bases, with 12 bases between. The CDR3 loop spans 13 amino acids. Germline CDR1 LNHNV, CDR2 YYDKDF (reference sequence). The CDR3 region has the DNA TGTGCCACCAGCGGGACGAAGATGTATGGCTACACCTTC. Amino acid sequence: CATSGTKMYGYTF.

This clonotype occurred many times. V and J are TRBV2 and TRBJ2-2; the match to TRBD1 covers 9 bases. Germline values: CDR1 SNHLY, CDR2 FYNNEI. The V gene end was trimmed by 7 bases and the J gene end by 7 bases; junction bases not matched to a gene: 10. This CDR3 has 15 residues. CDR3 sequence (DNA): TGTGCCAGCACCCGAACCGGGACAGGGAACGGGGAGCTGTTTTTT. This translates into CASTRTGTGNGELFF.

This clonotype turned up a few times. The chain joins TRBV20-1 to TRBJ2-5; D perhaps matches TRBD1 (5 bases). The length of the CDR3 is 12 residues. The V end was cut by 4 bases, the J end by 1 base, with 7 bases between. Germline CDR1 is DFQATT and CDR2 is SNEGSKA (reference sequence). The CDR3 here is CSAKDIQETQYF. The CDR3, as DNA: TGCAGTGCTAAGGACATCCAAGAGACCCAGTACTTC.

In this sample, this clonotype turned up a few times. The J gene is TRBJ2-3, the V gene TRBV24-1; D gene ambiguous. The CDR3 is 14 residues long. The V gene lost 4 bases and the J gene lost 5 bases, with 12 bases spanning the gap. The V gene's germline CDR1 is KGHDR and CDR2 SFDVKD. The CDR3 DNA sequence: TGTGCCACCAGTGAGGAGTTCCAAGGAGATACGCAGTATTTT. Its translation is CATSEEFQGDTQYF.

The rearrangement joins TRBV20-1 to TRBJ2-7; 8 positions match TRBD1. Germline CDR1 DFQATT, CDR2 SNEGSKA (reference sequence). The CDR3 has 17 amino acids. J gave up 9 bases and V 3 bases, and 22 bases lay outside the gene matches. The chain's CDR3 is CSASSRFRRDRSYSQYF. The DNA for the CDR3 is TGCAGTGCTAGCTCTAGATTCCGCCGGGACAGGTCTTATTCGCAGTACTTC.

This clonotype was counted only a few times. This chain links TRBV15 with TRBJ2-2, with no clear D. This CDR3 has 13 amino acids. The V and J ends lost 0 bases and 1 base respectively, with 0 bases between them. CDR1 LNHNV and CDR2 YYDKDF come from the germline V gene (reference sequence). The CDR3 reads CATSRENTGELFF. The CDR3 DNA follows: TGTGCCACCAGCAGAGAGAACACCGGGGAGCTGTTTTTT.

This clonotype was observed a handful of times. The chain combines TRBV7-9 with TRBJ2-7; TRBD2 matches at 8 bases. The CDR3 spans 15 residues. CDR1 and CDR2 (germline): SEHNR, FQNEAQ (reference sequence). J lost 3 bases, V lost 0 bases, and 4 bases had no gene match. The CDR3 coding sequence is TGTGCCAGCAGCTTAGCAGCGGGAGACGACTACGAGCAGTACTTC. Its protein is CASSLAAGDDYEQYF.

This chain joins TRBV2 and TRBJ2-3; D gene uncertain. CDR1 and CDR2 from the germline V gene are SNHLY and FYNNEI. The CDR3 consists of 14 residues. Trimming took 6 bases from V and 5 from J, leaving 15 bases between them. CDR3 DNA: TGTGCCAGCAGCCCCATAATCTCGCTAGATACGCAGTATTTT. It specifies CASSPIISLDTQYF.

At least ten counts were recorded for this clonotype. The chain uses TRBV9 and TRBJ2-7; D possibly corresponds to TRBD1 (7 bases). The CDR3 extends over 14 amino acids. V was cut by 3 bases and J by 0 bases, with 10 bases left in between. Germline V gene data show CDR1 as SGDLS and CDR2 as YYNGEE. CDR3 sequence: CASSGRDSSYEQYF. The CDR3 DNA sequence: TGTGCCAGCAGCGGGAGGGACAGCTCCTACGAGCAGTACTTC.

There are many counts of this clonotype. The CDR3 nucleotides read TGTGCCTGGAGTGTGGGAGTAGAGACCCAGTACTTC. This gives the protein CAWSVGVETQYF. This chain links TRBV30 with TRBJ2-5; the D gene is possibly TRBD2 (5 bases). The CDR3 runs to 12 residues. Deletions cut 0 bases from V and 4 bases from J, with 6 bases between. Germline V gives CDR1 GTSNPN, CDR2 SVGIG (reference sequence).

Ten or more counts support this clonotype. V usage is TRBV28 and J usage is TRBJ2-5, with D maybe TRBD1 (6 bases). The CDR3 runs to 14 residues. Trimming stripped 4 bases from V and 5 bases from J, with 14 bases between. In germline, CDR1 is MDHEN, CDR2 SYDVKM. CDR3 residues: CASSSGQLGETQYF. The DNA of the CDR3 is TGTGCCAGCAGTTCTGGACAGCTTGGGGAGACCCAGTACTTC.

The V and J genes are TRBV12-3 or TRBV12-4 and TRBJ2-5, with D perhaps TRBD1 (6 bases). V was pared by 7 bases and J by 5 bases, with 14 bases between. CDR3 size: 13 residues. CDR3 sequence: CASKKTGWETQYF. The CDR3 bases are TGTGCCAGCAAAAAAACAGGGTGGGAGACCCAGTACTTC.

This clonotype was observed at least ten times. This chain joins TRBV3-1 and TRBJ2-2; D ambiguous. V gave up 10 bases and J gave up 1 base, with 4 bases separating them. The CDR3 covers 11 residues. CDR1 and CDR2 (germline): LGHDT, YNNKEL (reference sequence). The CDR3 bases are TGTGCCACCGAGAACACCGGGGAGCTGTTTTTT. It specifies CATENTGELFF.

The chain uses TRBV3-1 and TRBJ1-2; D remains ambiguous. The germline gives CDR1 LGHDT, CDR2 YNNKEL (reference sequence). This CDR3 contains 12 residues. V gave up 0 bases and J gave up 7 bases, with 6 bases separating them. The CDR3 DNA reads as TGTGCCAGCAGCCAAGAGCAGTCTGGCTACACCTTC. Protein: CASSQEQSGYTF. Full variable domain (outside the CDR3, taken from reference TRBV3-1 and TRBJ1-2): DTAVSQTPKYLVTQMGNDKSIKCEQNLGHDTMYWYKQDSKKFLKIMFSYNNKELIINETVPNRFSPKSPDKAHLNLHINSLELGDSAVYFCASSQEQSGYTFGSGTRLTVV.

This clonotype came up many times. CDR3 protein: CASSTLLAGGINEQFF. The CDR3 DNA reads as TGTGCCAGTAGTACCCTTCTGGCAGGGGGGATCAATGAGCAGTTCTTC. The gene calls are TRBV19 and TRBJ2-1, with D maybe TRBD1 (7 bases). V dropped 4 bases and J dropped 6 bases, with 19 bases sitting between them. The germline V gene has CDR1 LNHDA and CDR2 SQIVND (reference sequence). The CDR3 runs to 16 residues.